This T cell receptor (beta chain) was found in a study of metastatic and nonmetastatic thyroid tumors. TCRdb re-analyzed the PCR reads using MiXCR. The sample has 30,000 to 45,000 clones; 26% are singletons. Each patient came to thyroid surgery without any prior treatment (of any kind). This clone was found many times. A single base separates this from a much larger clone, so it may be a read error. The sample contains more than one DNA sequence encoding this CDR3. CDR3 length equals 16 residues. Germline CDR1 reads LGHDT; CDR2 reads YNNKEL (reference sequence). The specimen sequenced was blood. The V gene is TRBV3-1, the J gene TRBJ1-3, with D possibly matching TRBD1 (5 bases). The origin of this receptor is a female donor with papillary thyroid cancer or a benign thyroid nodule (not recorded which). Some clones in this sample may be carry-over from other donors' samples. Written as DNA, the CDR3 is TGCGCCAGCAGCCTCAAGACGGGGCAGGGAGGCTTTCTACTATATTTT. Translating gives CASSLKTGQGGFLLYF.